This T cell receptor beta chain was sequenced for a study of CD8+ T cells in alopecia areata. Across the study: Treated patients swallowed 5 to 10 mg of oral tofacitinib twice daily.

Sequencing templates came from extracted RNA that was reverse transcribed into cDNA. The data were produced by immunoSEQ multiplex PCR, yet TCRdb's version contains in-frame clones alone and is incomplete. The table includes roughly 130,000 clones, around 60% detected once. Germline assignment: CDR1 SGHDT and CDR2 YYEEEE. There are 16 residues in the CDR3. The V and J ends lost 6 bases and 4 bases, in that order; junction bases with no gene match: 11. Sorted out of PBMCs were CD4+ T cells and CD8+ T cells. Here the sequenced sample was CD4+ T cells sorted from blood, taken at week 0. The chain uses TRBV5-6 and TRBJ2-1, with 9 bases aligning to TRBD1. The sequence derives from a human donor with alopecia areata. In DNA, the CDR3 is TGTGCCAGCACCAACTGGACAGGGGCCGGGTACAATGAGCAGTTCTTC. Its translation is CASTNWTGAGYNEQFF.